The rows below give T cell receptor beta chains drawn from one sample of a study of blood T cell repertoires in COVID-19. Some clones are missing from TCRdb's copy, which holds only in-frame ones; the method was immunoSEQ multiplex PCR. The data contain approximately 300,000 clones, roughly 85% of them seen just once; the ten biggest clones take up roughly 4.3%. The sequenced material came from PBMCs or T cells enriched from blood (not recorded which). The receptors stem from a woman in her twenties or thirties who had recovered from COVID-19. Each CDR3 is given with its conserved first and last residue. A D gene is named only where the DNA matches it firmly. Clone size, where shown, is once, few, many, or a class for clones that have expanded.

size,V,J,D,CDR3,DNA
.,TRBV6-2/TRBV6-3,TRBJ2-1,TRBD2,CASSQREGRSHEQFF,TGTGCCAGCAGTCAGCGGGAGGGCCGGTCCCATGAGCAGTTCTTC
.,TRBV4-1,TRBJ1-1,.,CASSHLHIQGNTEAFF,TGCGCCAGCAGCCATTTACACATCCAGGGGAACACTGAAGCTTTCTTT
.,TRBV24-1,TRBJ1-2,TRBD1,CATSDTTGAGYGYTF,TGTGCCACCAGTGACACAACAGGGGCGGGCTATGGCTACACCTTC
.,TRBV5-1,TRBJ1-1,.,CASSSGQPRAEAFF,TGCGCCAGCAGCTCAGGACAGCCCCGGGCTGAAGCTTTCTTT
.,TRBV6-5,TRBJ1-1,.,CASSYSWARGTEAFF,TGTGCCAGCAGCTACTCCTGGGCGCGTGGCACTGAAGCTTTCTTT
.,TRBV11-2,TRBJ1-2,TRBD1,CASSLDRGQAGGYTF,TGTGCCAGCAGCTTAGACCGGGGACAGGCAGGTGGCTACACCTTC
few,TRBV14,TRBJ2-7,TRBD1,CASSLRDSGYEQYF,TGTGCCAGCAGCCTCCGGGACAGCGGCTACGAGCAGTACTTC
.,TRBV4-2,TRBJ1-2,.,CASSQDSPRSNYGYTF,TGTGCCAGCAGCCAAGATTCTCCACGGTCTAACTATGGCTACACCTTC
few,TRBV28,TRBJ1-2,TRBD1,CATSGDRGLYGYTF,TGTGCCACCTCGGGGGACAGGGGCCTCTATGGCTACACCTTC
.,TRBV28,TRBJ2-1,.,CASSTSDRFYNEQFF,TGTGCCAGCAGTACCAGCGACAGGTTTTACAATGAGCAGTTCTTC
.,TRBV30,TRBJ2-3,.,CAWSEGGADTQYF,TGTGCCTGGAGCGAGGGCGGGGCAGATACGCAGTATTTT
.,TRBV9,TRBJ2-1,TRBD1,CASTPVGQGSYNEQFF,TGTGCCAGCACCCCGGTGGGACAGGGCTCCTACAATGAGCAGTTCTTC
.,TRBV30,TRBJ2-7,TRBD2,CAWNSGSTYEQYF,TGTGCCTGGAACAGCGGGAGCACCTACGAGCAGTACTTC
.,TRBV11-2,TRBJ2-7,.,CASSLVAGRNEQYF,TGTGCCAGCAGCTTAGTGGCGGGGCGTAACGAGCAGTACTTC
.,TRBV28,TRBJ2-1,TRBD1,CASSPGQAKYNEQFF,TGTGCCAGCAGTCCCGGACAGGCGAAATACAATGAGCAGTTCTTC
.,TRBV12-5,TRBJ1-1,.,CASGLGRGAFF,TGTGCTAGTGGTTTGGGCAGAGGAGCTTTCTTT
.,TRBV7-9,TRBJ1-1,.,CASSLGREPEAFF,TGTGCCAGCAGCTTAGGGAGAGAACCTGAAGCTTTCTTT
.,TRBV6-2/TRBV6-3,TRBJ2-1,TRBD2,CASSYWTSGGTYSYNEQFF,TGTGCCAGCAGTTATTGGACTAGCGGGGGAACTTACTCCTACAATGAGCAGTTCTTC
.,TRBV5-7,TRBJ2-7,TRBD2,CASSPGLAYEQYF,TGTGCCAGCAGCCCCGGACTAGCGTACGAGCAGTACTTC
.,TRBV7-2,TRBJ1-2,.,CASSLVGQGVNYGYTF,TGTGCCAGCAGCTTAGTGGGTCAGGGTGTTAACTATGGCTACACCTTC
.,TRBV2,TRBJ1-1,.,CASSKQPNTEAFF,TGTGCCAGCAGTAAACAGCCGAACACTGAAGCTTTCTTT
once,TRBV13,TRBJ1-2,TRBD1,CASSFRQGSHYGYTF,TGTGCCAGCAGCTTTCGACAGGGATCCCATTATGGCTACACCTTC
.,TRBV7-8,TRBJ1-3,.,CASTGQTSSSGNTIYF,TGTGCCAGCACGGGACAAACCTCTTCCTCTGGAAACACCATATATTTT
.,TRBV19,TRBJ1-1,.,CASKDGGATEAFF,TGTGCCAGTAAGGATGGAGGGGCCACTGAAGCTTTCTTT
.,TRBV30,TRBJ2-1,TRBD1,CAWSTTWGQYYNEQFF,TGTGCCTGGAGCACGACGTGGGGACAGTACTACAATGAGCAGTTCTTC
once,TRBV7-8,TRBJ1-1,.,CASSLGVPEAFF,TGTGCCAGCAGCTTAGGAGTACCTGAAGCTTTCTTT
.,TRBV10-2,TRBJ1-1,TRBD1,CASRKGQGALMNTEAFF,TGCGCCAGCAGAAAGGGACAGGGGGCGTTGATGAACACTGAAGCTTTCTTT